This TCR beta chain was identified during a study of T cells in women clearing cervical HPV infection. As for the study in general: With HLA typing for only a few women, HLA confounding remains possible. Whole-study findings and limits: Combining TCR richness with V gene abundances gave about 0.87 AUC. TRBV6-7 abundance was lower in cases than controls (roughly 0.11% versus 0.16%).

Germline V lookup: CDR1 SNHLY, CDR2 FYNNEI. V lost 3 bases and J lost 3; bases outside the gene matches: 6. The CDR3 loop spans 15 amino acids. Profiling relied on immunoSEQ multiplex PCR, and the TCRdb table lists in-frame clones only, not all of them. Found here are approximately 34,000 clones; the top ten clones hold roughly 1.5%. In the case of this clone: What it binds is not known. The CDR3 is cut off 3 residues early in the read; its end comes from the germline J gene.

The source of this sequence is a woman between 18 and 70 years old with a cervical HPV16 infection that either progressed to CIN3+ or cleared (not recorded which). The chain is built from TRBV2 and TRBJ2-5, with 8 positions matching TRBD2. Sequencing was done on a sample of blood buffy coat. The DNA read from the CDR3 is TGTGCCAGCAGTGAGGGGGTAGCGGGGAAAGAGACC. Translated, it gives CASSEGVAGKET. The whole CDR3 sequence reads CASSEGVAGKETQYF.